This T cell receptor (beta chain) came from a study of graft-versus-host responses after intestinal transplantation. Whole-study context: Every recipient had anti-thymocyte globulin induction and 3 to 4 years of tacrolimus plus steroids.

There are 15 residues in the CDR3. Germline V gene lookup returns CDR1 SQVTM and CDR2 ANQGSEA. The V segment lost 1 base and the J segment 3 bases; nucleotides outside the gene matches: 6. Method: immunoSEQ multiplex PCR; TCRdb's copy keeps in-frame clones and lacks some. The sample contains some 90,000 clones, under 95% of which appear only once. Of note for this clone: Its antigen is still unknown.

V usage is TRBV29-1 and J usage is TRBJ2-1; 7 nucleotides agree with TRBD1. This receptor was obtained from a human donor who was the organ donor for an intestinal transplant. The sequences come from unstimulated CD8+ T cells sorted from spleen or lymph node cells, collected before transplant. The CDR3 here is CSVEGWAGGYNEQFF. DNA for the CDR3: TGCAGCGTTGAAGGGTGGGCAGGGGGCTACAATGAGCAGTTCTTC.